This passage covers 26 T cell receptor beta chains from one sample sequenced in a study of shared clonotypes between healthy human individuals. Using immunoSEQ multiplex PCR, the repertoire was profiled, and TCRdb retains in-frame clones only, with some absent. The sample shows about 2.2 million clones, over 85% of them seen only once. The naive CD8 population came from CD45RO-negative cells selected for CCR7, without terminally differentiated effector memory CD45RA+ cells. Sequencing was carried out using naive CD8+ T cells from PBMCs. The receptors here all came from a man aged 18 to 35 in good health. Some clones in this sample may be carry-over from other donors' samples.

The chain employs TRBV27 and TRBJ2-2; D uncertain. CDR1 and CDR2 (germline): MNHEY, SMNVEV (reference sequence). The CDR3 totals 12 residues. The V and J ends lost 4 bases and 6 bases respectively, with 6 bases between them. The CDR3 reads CASSSSPGELFF. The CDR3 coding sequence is TGTGCCAGCAGTTCCAGCCCCGGGGAGCTGTTTTTT.

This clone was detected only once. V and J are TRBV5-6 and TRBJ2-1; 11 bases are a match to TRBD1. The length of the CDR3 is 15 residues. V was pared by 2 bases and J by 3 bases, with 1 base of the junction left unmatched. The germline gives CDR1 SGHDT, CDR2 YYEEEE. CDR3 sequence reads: CASSFGTGGYNEQFF. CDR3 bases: TGTGCCAGCAGCTTTGGGACAGGGGGCTACAATGAGCAGTTCTTC.

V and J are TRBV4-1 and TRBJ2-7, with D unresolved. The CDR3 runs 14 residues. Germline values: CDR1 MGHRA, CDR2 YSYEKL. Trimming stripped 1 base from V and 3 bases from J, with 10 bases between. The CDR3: CASSQVGVNYEQYF. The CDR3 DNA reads TGCGCCAGCAGCCAAGTGGGCGTAAACTACGAGCAGTACTTC.

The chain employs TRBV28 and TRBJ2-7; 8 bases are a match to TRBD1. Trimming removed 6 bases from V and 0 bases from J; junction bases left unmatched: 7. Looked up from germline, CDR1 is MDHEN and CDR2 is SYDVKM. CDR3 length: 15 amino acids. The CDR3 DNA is TGTGCCAGCAGGGGGGGACAGGAGACCTCCTACGAGCAGTACTTC. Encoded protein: CASRGGQETSYEQYF.

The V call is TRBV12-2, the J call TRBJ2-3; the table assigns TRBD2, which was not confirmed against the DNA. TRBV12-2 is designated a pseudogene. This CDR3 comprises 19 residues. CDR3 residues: CASRQAGLAGGARGDTQYF. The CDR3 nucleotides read TGTGCAAGTCGCCAGGCGGGACTAGCGGGAGGGGCCAGGGGAGATACGCAGTATTTT.

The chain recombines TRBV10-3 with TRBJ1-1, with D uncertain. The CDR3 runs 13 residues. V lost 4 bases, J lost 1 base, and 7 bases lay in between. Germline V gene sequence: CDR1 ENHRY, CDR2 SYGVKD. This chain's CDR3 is CAISVMSNTEAFF. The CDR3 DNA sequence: TGTGCCATCAGTGTGATGTCGAACACTGAAGCTTTCTTT.

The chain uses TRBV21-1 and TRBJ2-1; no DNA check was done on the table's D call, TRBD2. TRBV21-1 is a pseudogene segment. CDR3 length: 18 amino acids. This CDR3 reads CASSSKLKTSGIASEQFF. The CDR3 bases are TGTGCCAGCAGCAGCAAACTGAAGACTAGCGGGATAGCAAGTGAGCAGTTCTTC.

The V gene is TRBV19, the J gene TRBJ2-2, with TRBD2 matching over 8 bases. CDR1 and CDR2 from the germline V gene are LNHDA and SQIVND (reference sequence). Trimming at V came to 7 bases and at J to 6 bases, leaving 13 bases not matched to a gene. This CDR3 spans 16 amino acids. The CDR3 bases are TGTGCCAGTATGGAGGCGGGAGGTTCTCCCTCCGGGGAGCTGTTTTTT. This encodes CASMEAGGSPSGELFF.

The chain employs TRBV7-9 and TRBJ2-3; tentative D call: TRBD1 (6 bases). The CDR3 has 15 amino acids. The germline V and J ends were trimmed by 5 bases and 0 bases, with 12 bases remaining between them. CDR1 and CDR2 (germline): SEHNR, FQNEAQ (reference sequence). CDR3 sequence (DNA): TGTGCCAGCAGCCCCCGGACAGTTAGCACAGATACGCAGTATTTT. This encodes CASSPRTVSTDTQYF.

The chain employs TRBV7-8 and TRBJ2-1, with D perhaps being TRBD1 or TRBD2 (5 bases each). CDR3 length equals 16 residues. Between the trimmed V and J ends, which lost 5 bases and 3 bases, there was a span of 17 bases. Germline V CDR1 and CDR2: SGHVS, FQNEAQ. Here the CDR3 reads CASSTTGQVYYNEQFF. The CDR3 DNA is TGTGCCAGCAGCACCACGGGGCAGGTCTACTACAATGAGCAGTTCTTC.

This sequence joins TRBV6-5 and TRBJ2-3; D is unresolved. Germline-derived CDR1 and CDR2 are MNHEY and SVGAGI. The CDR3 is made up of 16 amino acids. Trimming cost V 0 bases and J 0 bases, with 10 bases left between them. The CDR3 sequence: CASSYSKASSTDTQYF. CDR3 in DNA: TGTGCCAGCAGTTACTCGAAAGCCTCTAGCACAGATACGCAGTATTTT.

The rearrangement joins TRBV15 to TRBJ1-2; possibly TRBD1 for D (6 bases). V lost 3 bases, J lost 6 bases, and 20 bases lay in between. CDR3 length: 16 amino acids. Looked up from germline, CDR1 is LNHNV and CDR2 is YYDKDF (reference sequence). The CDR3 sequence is CATSRRGTTLGDGYTF. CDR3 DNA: TGTGCCACCAGCAGGAGGGGGACTACCCTCGGTGATGGCTACACCTTC.

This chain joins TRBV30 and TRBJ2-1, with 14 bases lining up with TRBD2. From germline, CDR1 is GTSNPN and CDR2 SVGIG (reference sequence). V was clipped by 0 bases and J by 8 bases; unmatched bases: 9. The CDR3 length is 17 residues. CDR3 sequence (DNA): TGTGCCTGGAGTGTTTTAACCGGGACTAGCGGGAGAGATGAGCAGTTCTTC. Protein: CAWSVLTGTSGRDEQFF.

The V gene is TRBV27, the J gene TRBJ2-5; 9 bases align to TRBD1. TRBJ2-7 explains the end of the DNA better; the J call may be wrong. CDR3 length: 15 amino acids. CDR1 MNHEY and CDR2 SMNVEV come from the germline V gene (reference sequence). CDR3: CASSLRGQGLYEQYF. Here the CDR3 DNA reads TGTGCCAGCAGTTTGCGGGGACAGGGACTCTACGAGCAGTACTTC.

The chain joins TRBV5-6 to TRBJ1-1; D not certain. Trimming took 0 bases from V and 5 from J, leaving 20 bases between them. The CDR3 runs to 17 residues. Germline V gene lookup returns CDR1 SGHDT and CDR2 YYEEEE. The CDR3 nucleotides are TGTGCCAGCAGCTTGGATAGGGTCTCTTTTTGGGGTACTGAAGCTTTCTTT. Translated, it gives CASSLDRVSFWGTEAFF.

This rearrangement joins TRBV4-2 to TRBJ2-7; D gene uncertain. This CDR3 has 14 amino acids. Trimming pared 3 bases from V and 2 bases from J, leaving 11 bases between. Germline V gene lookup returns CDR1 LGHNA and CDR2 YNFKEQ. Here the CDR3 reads CASSHLGSPYEQYF. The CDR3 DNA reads TGTGCCAGCAGCCACTTGGGGTCCCCCTACGAGCAGTACTTC.

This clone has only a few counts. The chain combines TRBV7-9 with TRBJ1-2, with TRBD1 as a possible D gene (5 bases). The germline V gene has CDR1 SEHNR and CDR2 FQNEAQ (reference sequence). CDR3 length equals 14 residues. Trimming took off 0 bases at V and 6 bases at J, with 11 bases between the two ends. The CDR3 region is CASSLAPTVDGYTF. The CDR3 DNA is TGTGCCAGCAGCTTAGCGCCGACAGTCGATGGCTACACCTTC.

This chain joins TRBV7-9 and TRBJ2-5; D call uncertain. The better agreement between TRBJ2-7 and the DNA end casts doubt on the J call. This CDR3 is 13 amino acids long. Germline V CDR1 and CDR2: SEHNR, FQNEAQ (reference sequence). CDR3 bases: TGTGCCACCTCCCCCCAGAGAGCCTACGAGCAGTACTTC. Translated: CATSPQRAYEQYF.

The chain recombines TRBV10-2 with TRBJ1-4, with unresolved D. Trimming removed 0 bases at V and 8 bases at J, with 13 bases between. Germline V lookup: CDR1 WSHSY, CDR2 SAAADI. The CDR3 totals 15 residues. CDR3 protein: CASSESGRVSEKLFF. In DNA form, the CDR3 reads TGCGCCAGCAGTGAGTCGGGAAGGGTGAGCGAAAAACTGTTTTTT.

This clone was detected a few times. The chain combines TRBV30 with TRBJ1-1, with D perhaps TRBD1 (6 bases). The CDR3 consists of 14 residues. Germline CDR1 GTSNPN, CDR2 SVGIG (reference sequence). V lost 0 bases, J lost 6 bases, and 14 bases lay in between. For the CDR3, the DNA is TGTGCCTGGAGTGTACCTCGACAGGCCGCTGAAGCTTTCTTT. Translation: CAWSVPRQAAEAFF.

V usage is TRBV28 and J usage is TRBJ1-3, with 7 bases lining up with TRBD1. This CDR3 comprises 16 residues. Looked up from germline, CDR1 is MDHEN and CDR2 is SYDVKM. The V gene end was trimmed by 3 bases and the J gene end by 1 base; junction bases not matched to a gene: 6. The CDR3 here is CASSFYEQGSGNTIYF. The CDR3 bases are TGTGCCAGCAGTTTCTACGAACAGGGGTCTGGAAACACCATATATTTT.

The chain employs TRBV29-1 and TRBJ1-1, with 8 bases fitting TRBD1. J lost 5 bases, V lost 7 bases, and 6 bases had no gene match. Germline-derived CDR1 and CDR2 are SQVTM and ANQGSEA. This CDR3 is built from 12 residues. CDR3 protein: CSARQGKTEAFF. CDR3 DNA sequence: TGCAGCGCGAGACAGGGGAAAACTGAAGCTTTCTTT.

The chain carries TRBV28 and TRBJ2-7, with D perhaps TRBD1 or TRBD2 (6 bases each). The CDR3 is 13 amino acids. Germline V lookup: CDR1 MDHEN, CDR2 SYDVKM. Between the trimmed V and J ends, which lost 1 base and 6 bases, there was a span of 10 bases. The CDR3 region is CASSLFKGGEQYF. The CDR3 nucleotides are TGTGCCAGCAGTTTATTTAAGGGGGGCGAGCAGTACTTC.

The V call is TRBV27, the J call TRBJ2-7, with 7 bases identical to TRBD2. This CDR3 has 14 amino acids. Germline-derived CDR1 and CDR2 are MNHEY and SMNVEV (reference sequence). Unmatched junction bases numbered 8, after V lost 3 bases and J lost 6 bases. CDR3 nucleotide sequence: TGTGCCAGCAGTTTCGGGGGGACTCTTGGCGAGCAGTACTTC. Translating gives CASSFGGTLGEQYF.

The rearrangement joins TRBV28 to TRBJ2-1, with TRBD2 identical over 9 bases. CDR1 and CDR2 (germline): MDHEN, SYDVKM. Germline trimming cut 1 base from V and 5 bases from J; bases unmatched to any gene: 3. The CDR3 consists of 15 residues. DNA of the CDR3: TGTGCCAGCAGTTTATTGACTAGCGGAAACAATGAGCAGTTCTTC. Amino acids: CASSLLTSGNNEQFF.

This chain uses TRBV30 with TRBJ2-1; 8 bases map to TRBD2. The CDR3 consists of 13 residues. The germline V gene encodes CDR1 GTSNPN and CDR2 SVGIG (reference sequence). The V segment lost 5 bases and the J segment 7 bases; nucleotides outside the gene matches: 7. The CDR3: CAWRPGGRNEQFF. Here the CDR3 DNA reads TGTGCCTGGCGACCGGGGGGGAGAAATGAGCAGTTCTTC.